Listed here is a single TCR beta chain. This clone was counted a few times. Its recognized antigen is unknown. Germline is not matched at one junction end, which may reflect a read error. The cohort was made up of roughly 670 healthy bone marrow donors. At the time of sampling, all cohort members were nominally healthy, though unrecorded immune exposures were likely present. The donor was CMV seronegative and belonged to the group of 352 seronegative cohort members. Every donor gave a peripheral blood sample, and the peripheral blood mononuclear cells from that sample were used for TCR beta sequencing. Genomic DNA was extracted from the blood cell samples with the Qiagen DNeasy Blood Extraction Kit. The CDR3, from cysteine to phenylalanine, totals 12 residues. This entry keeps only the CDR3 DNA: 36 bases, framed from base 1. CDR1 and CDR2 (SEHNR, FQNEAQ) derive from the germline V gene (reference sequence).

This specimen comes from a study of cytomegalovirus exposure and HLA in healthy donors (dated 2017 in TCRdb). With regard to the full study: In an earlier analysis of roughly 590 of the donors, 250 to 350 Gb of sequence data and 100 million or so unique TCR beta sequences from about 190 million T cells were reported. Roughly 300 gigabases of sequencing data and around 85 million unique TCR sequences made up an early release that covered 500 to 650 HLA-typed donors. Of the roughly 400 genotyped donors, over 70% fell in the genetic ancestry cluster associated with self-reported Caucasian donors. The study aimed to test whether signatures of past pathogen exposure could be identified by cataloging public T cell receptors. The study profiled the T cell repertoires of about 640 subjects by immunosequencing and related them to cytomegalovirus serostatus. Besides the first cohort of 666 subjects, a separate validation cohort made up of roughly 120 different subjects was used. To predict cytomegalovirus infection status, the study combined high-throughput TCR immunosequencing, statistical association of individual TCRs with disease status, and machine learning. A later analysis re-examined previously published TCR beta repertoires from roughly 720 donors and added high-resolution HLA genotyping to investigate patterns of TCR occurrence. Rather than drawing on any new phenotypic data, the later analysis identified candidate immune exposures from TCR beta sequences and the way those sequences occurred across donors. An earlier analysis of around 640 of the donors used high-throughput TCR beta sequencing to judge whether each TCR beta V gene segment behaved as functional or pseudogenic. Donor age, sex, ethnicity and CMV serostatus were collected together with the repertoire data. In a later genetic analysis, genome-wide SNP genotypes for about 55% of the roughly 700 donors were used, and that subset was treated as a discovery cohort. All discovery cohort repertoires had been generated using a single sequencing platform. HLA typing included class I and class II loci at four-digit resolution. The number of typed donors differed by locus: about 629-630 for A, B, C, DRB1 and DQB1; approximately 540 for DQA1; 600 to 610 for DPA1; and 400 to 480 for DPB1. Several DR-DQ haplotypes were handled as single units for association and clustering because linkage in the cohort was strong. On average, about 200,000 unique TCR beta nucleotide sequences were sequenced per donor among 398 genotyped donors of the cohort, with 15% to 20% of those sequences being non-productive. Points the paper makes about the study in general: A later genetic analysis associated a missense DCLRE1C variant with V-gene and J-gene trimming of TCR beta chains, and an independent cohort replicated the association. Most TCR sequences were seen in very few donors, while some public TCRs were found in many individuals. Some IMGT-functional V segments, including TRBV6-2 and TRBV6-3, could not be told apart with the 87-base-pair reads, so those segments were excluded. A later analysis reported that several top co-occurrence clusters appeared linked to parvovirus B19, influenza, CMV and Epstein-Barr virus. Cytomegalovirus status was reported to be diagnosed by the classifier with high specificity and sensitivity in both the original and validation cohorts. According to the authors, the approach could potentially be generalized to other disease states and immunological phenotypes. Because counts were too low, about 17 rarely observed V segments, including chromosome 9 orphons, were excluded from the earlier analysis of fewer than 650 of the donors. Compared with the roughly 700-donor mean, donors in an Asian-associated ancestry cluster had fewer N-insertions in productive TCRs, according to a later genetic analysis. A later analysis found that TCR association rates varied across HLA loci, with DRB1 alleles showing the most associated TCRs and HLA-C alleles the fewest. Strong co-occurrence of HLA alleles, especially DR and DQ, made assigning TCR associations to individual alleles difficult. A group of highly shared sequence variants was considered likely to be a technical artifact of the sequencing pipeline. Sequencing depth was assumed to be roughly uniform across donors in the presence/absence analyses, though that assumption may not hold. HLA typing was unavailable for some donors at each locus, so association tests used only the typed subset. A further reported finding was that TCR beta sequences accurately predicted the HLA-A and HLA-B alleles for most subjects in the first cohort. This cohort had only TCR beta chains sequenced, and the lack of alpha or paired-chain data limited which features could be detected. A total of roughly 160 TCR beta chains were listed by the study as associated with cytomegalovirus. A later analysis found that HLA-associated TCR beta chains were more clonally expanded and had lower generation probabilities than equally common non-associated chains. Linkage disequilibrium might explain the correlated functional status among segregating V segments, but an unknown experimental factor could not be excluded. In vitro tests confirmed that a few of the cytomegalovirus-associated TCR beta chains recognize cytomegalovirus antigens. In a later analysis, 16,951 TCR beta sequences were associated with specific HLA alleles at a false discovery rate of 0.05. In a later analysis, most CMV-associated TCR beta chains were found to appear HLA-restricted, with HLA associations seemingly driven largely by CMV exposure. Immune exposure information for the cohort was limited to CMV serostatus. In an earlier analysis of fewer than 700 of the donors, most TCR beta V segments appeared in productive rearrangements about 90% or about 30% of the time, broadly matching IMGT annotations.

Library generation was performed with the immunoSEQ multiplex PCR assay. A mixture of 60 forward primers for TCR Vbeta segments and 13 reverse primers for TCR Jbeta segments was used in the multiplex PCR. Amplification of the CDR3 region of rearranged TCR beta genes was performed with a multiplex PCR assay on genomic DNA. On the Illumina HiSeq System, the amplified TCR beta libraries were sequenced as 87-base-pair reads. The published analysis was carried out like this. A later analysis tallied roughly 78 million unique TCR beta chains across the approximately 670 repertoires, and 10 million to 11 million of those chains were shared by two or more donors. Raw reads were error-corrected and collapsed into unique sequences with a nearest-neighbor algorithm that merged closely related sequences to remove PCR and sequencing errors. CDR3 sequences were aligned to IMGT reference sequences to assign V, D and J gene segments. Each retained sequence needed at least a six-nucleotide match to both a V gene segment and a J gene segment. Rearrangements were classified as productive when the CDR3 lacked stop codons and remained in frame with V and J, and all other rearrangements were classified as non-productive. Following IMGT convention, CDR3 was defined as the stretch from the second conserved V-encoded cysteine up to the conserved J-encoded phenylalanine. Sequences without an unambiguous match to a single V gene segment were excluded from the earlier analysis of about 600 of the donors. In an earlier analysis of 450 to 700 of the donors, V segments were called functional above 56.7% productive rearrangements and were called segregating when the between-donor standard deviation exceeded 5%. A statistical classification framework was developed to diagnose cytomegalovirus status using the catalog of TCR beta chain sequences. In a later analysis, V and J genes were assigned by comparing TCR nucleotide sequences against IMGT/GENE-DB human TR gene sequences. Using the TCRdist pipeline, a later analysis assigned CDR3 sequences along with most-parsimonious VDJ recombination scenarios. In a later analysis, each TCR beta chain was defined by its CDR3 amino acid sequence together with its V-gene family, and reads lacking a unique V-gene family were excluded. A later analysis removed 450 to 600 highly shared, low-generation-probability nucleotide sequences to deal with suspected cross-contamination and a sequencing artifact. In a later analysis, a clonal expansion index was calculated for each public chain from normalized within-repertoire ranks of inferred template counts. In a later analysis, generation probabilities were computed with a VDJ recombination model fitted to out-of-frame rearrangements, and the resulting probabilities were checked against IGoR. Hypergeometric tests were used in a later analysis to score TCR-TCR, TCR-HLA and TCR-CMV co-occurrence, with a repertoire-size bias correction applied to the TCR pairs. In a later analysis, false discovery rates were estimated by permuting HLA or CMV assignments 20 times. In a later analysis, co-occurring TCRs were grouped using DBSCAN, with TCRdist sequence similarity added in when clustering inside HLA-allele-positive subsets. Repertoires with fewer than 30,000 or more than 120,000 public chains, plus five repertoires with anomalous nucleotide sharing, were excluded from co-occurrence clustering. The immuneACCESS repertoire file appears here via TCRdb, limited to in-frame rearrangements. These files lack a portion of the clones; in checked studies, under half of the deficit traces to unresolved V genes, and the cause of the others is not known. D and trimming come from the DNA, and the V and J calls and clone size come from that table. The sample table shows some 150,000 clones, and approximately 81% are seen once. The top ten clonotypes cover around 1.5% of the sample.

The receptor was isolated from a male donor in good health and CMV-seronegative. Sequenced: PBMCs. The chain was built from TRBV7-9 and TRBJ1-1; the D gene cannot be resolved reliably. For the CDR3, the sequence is CSSSSLNTEAFF. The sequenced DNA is TGTTCCAGCAGCTCTCTGAACACTGAAGCTTTCTTT.